The rows below give T cell receptor beta chains drawn from one sample of a study of blood T cell repertoires in COVID-19. TCRdb's copy holds only in-frame clones and misses some; the assay was immunoSEQ multiplex PCR. The sample includes fewer than 150,000 clones, 85% to 90% seen only once; the top ten take about 10%. Sequenced material: peripheral blood. The receptors originated from an elderly woman with acute or convalescent COVID-19. Each CDR3 is given with its conserved first and last residue. The order of the fields is clone size, J gene, D gene, V gene, CDR3 protein, CDR3 DNA. A D gene is named only where the DNA matches it firmly. A clone size is listed for some rows: how often the clone was seen (once, few, many), or a class if it is expanded.

>NA|TRBJ2-1|TRBD2|TRBV6-6
CASSRGIVAGGNEQFF
TGTGCCAGCAGCCGTGGAATAGTAGCGGGCGGGAATGAGCAGTTCTTC
>NA|TRBJ2-3|TRBD2|TRBV5-1
CASSPRTSGEGGQYF
TGCGCCAGCAGCCCCCGGACTAGCGGAGAGGGGGGGCAGTATTTT
>NA|TRBJ1-6|NA|TRBV21-1
CASSKRGDRNHFYNSPLHF
TGTGCCAGCAGCAAACGGGGAGACAGGAACCATTTTTATAATTCACCCCTCCACTTT
>NA|TRBJ1-1|NA|TRBV5-1
CASSLEGRASEAFF
TGCGCCAGCAGCTTGGAAGGCAGGGCCTCTGAAGCTTTCTTT
>NA|TRBJ1-3|NA|TRBV5-4
CASSQQGTLGNTIYF
TGTGCCAGCAGCCAACAGGGCACCCTTGGGAACACCATATATTTT
>NA|TRBJ1-2|NA|TRBV5-6
CASSLVSRGYTF
TGTGCCAGCAGCTTGGTCTCTCGTGGCTACACCTTC
>NA|TRBJ1-2|TRBD1|TRBV12-5
CASGYRQGLANYGYTF
TGTGCTAGTGGTTATCGACAGGGATTGGCTAACTATGGCTACACCTTC
>NA|TRBJ2-5|NA|TRBV9
CASSPDPGGETQYF
TGTGCCAGCAGCCCCGACCCCGGCGGAGAGACCCAGTACTTC
>NA|TRBJ1-2|NA|TRBV5-1
CASSNFAEADDYGYTF
TGCGCCAGCAGCAACTTCGCCGAGGCGGATGACTATGGCTACACCTTC
>NA|TRBJ1-3|TRBD1|TRBV6-5
CASSYSTGYGNTIYF
TGTGCCAGCAGTTACTCGACAGGGTATGGAAACACCATATATTTT
>NA|TRBJ1-1|NA|TRBV29-1
CSVGTGAAEAFF
TGCAGCGTTGGGACTGGTGCGGCTGAAGCTTTCTTT
>NA|TRBJ2-1|TRBD2|TRBV2
CASRGGGIYNEQFF
TGTGCCAGCAGGGGCGGGGGGATCTACAATGAGCAGTTCTTC
>NA|TRBJ2-7|TRBD1|TRBV6-6
CASSTGDRQYPYEQYF
TGTGCCAGCAGCACGGGGGACAGGCAGTACCCCTACGAGCAGTACTTC
>NA|TRBJ1-1|TRBD1|TRBV7-3
CASSLDRGNTEAFF
TGTGCCAGCAGCCTAGACAGGGGAAACACTGAAGCTTTCTTT
>NA|TRBJ2-6|NA|TRBV5-1
CASSLFGGSGANVLTF
TGCGCCAGCAGCTTGTTCGGGGGCTCTGGGGCCAACGTCCTGACTTTC
>once|TRBJ1-1|NA|TRBV30
CACRTANTEAFF
TGTGCCTGCCGGACAGCAAACACTGAAGCTTTCTTT
>NA|TRBJ1-4|NA|TRBV10-3
CAIRRGHGEKLFF
TGTGCCATCAGACGCGGGCACGGGGAGAAACTGTTTTTT
>NA|TRBJ1-5|TRBD1|TRBV18
CASSPGTGEQPQHF
TGTGCCAGCTCACCCGGGACAGGGGAACAGCCCCAGCATTTT
>NA|TRBJ2-7|NA|TRBV19
CASSREYLSGETNEQYF
TGTGCCAGTAGTAGAGAGTATCTCTCAGGGGAGACAAACGAGCAGTACTTC
>NA|TRBJ1-4|NA|TRBV20-1
CSASGQYEKLFF
TGCAGTGCTAGTGGACAGTACGAAAAACTGTTTTTT
>once|TRBJ2-3|TRBD1|TRBV7-2
CASSPGGEADTQYF
TGTGCCAGCAGCCCAGGGGGCGAAGCAGATACGCAGTATTTT
>NA|TRBJ2-7|NA|TRBV29-1
CSVEPDNSYEQYF
TGCAGCGTTGAACCTGACAACTCCTACGAGCAGTACTTC
>NA|TRBJ1-2|NA|TRBV5-1
CASSDRTANYGYTF
TGCGCCAGCAGCGACCGGACAGCTAACTATGGCTACACCTTC
>NA|TRBJ2-7|NA|TRBV12-5
CASGLSGTPLGQYF
TGTGCTAGTGGGCTATCCGGGACTCCCCTTGGGCAGTACTTC
>NA|TRBJ2-5|TRBD1|TRBV2
CATQGQGETQYF
TGTGCCACCCAAGGACAGGGGGAGACCCAGTACTTC
>NA|TRBJ1-4|TRBD1|TRBV19
CASSTRTESGGNEKLFF
TGTGCCAGTAGTACTCGGACTGAGTCAGGGGGAAATGAAAAACTGTTTTTT
>NA|TRBJ2-7|TRBD1|TRBV5-6
CASTDSPGTGNRYEQYF
TGTGCCAGCACCGACTCGCCGGGGACAGGGAATCGGTACGAGCAGTACTTC
>NA|TRBJ1-6|TRBD1|TRBV10-3
CAITPQGDSPLHF
TGTGCCATCACCCCGCAGGGGGATTCACCCCTCCACTTT
>few|TRBJ2-1|NA|TRBV27
CASSVRGDEQFF
TGTGCCAGCAGTGTCAGGGGTGATGAGCAGTTCTTC
>NA|TRBJ1-1|NA|TRBV3-1/TRBV3-2
CASRQGDRSAEAFF
TGTGCCAGCAGGCAGGGTGACAGGAGCGCTGAAGCTTTCTTT
>NA|TRBJ1-2|NA|TRBV6-1
CASSEAEAYYGYTF
TGTGCCAGCAGTGAAGCAGAGGCGTACTATGGCTACACCTTC